The source of this TCR beta chain is a study of radiotherapy plus CTLA-4 blockade in lung cancer. Germline values: CDR1 SGHNT, CDR2 YENEEA. V shed 3 bases, J shed 3 bases, and the junction held 1 base outside the gene matches. This CDR3 comprises 14 residues. Assay: immunoSEQ multiplex PCR; the TCRdb copy retains only in-frame clones and omits some. The table records 55,000 to 75,000 clones, roughly three quarters of them present only once. The sequencing used peripheral blood, collected from a patient treated with radiotherapy plus ipilimumab. The genes are TRBV11-3 and TRBJ2-3; 9 nucleotides agree with TRBD2. The receptor was derived from a human donor with non-small cell lung cancer whose response to radiotherapy plus ipilimumab could not be evaluated. Some clones in this sample may be carry-over from other donors' samples. In DNA form, the CDR3 reads TGTGCCAGCAGCTTTAGCGGGGGTACAGATACGCAGTATTTT. Translation gives CASSFSGGTDTQYF.